This T cell receptor (beta chain) was captured in a study of T cell responses to AZD1222 COVID-19 vaccine. Overall study results and limits: Mostly white British, mostly female donors; authors suggested clonal diversity may be underestimated. Nearly half of unique spike-specific TCRs reportedly avoided B.1.351 and B.1.1.7 mutated regions. The number of AZD1222 recipients seropositive at baseline was only 6 or 7.

The CDR3 contains 13 residues. The V and J ends lost 5 bases and 8 bases respectively, with 10 bases between them. Germline V lookup: CDR1 SEHNR, CDR2 FQNEAQ (reference sequence). Profiled with immunoSEQ multiplex PCR; TCRdb holds only in-frame clones, not every one. The repertoire table contains over 130,000 clones. Comment on this clone: Its target is not known.

The TCR originated in an adult in good health. The specimen sequenced was peripheral blood. The chain carries TRBV7-9 and TRBJ1-6, with unresolved D. The CDR3, as DNA: TGTGCCAGCAGCACCGACACCGATTCACCCCTCCACTTT. It yields the protein CASSTDTDSPLHF.